This T cell receptor (beta chain) is from a study of cytomegalovirus exposure and HLA in healthy donors. This PCR relied on a set of 60 Vbeta primers and 13 Jbeta primers. Sequencing used immunoSEQ multiplex PCR; TCRdb keeps in-frame clones, though not all of them. The sample holds approximately 190,000 clones; 83% are singletons and the top ten take about 1.8%. The CDR3 extends over 13 amino acids. V lost 1 base to trimming and J lost 6 bases, with 9 bases between them. Germline loops: CDR1 LNHNV, CDR2 YYDKDF (reference sequence). Material for sequencing was PBMCs. This receptor was taken from a man aged 40-50 years in good health and CMV-seropositive. The rearrangement links TRBV15 to TRBJ1-1; D possibly corresponds to TRBD1 (6 bases). The CDR3 loop reads CATSRGQAAEAFF. Here the CDR3 DNA reads TGTGCCACCAGCAGAGGACAGGCTGCTGAAGCTTTCTTT.